This T cell receptor (beta chain) was documented in a study of shared clonotypes between healthy human individuals. Researchers partitioned CD4+ cells into CD45RA+ naive and CD45RA-negative memory subsets. Each sorted subset replicate got 200 ng genomic DNA, roughly 33,000 genomes. The table came from immunoSEQ multiplex PCR; TCRdb's copy has only in-frame clones and leaves some out. This table holds some 2,500,000 clones, over 85% found once. The CDR3 has 16 amino acids. Per germline, CDR1 LNHDA and CDR2 SQIVND (reference sequence). V was pared by 11 bases and J by 5 bases, with 25 bases between. The sample taken for sequencing was naive CD4+ T cells from PBMCs. Subset meaning: CD45RA+ positively selected. The chain has TRBV19 and TRBJ2-1, with a tentative D call TRBD2 (7 bases). The receptor comes from a man between 18 and 35 years old in good health. Some clones in this sample may be carry-over from other donors' samples. CDR3 loop: CASTGGGTPRNNEQFF. Here the CDR3 DNA reads TGTGCCTCCACGGGGGGAGGGACACCTAGAAACAATGAGCAGTTCTTC. The full variable domain, rest sourced from reference TRBV19 and TRBJ2-1, is DGGITQSPKYLFRKEGQNVTLSCEQNLNHDAMYWYRQDPGQGLRLIYYSQIVNDFQKGDIAEGYSVSREKKESFPLTVTSAQKNPTAFYLCASTGGGTPRNNEQFFGPGTRLTVL.